This passage covers 22 T cell receptor beta chains from one sample sequenced in a study of shared clonotypes between healthy human individuals (TCRdb year 2020). Library creation used the immunoSEQ multiplex PCR assay. Not all clones reach the TCRdb copy of this immuneACCESS table, which keeps in-frame sequences only. Checked studies attribute under half of the gap to unresolved V genes and leave the rest unexplained. The sample includes approximately 1.4 million clones, with 98% observed a single time. The ten top clones hold approximately 0.44% of the sample. Sequencing was carried out using naive CD4+ T cells sorted from blood. The meaning of the sample's cell subset or site label: CD45RA+ positively selected. Every receptor here comes from a man aged 25 to 40 in good health.

About this clone itself: The same CDR3 is also encoded by other DNA sequences in this sample. The chain recombines TRBV5-1 with TRBJ2-2; no definite D call. Germline loops: CDR1 SGHRS, CDR2 YFSETQ. This CDR3 region has 13 residues. Trimming removed 0 bases at V and 5 bases at J, with 5 bases between. The CDR3 reads CASSLGRTGELFF. In DNA, the CDR3 is TGCGCCAGCAGCTTGGGACGGACCGGGGAGCTGTTTTTT.

The CDR3 nucleotides are TGTGCCAGCAGCAAAGGGGACACTGGCTACAATGAGCAGTTCTTC. Encoded protein: CASSKGDTGYNEQFF. The chain recombines TRBV21-1 with TRBJ2-1; the D call TRBD1 from the table was never checked on the DNA. TRBV21-1 is designated a pseudogene. The CDR3 contains 15 residues.

V is TRBV4-1 and J is TRBJ2-7, with unresolved D. CDR1 and CDR2 (germline): MGHRA, YSYEKL. The CDR3 has 13 amino acids. V was trimmed by 0 bases and J by 4 bases, leaving 7 bases between them. The CDR3 loop reads CASSQDSGYEQYF. In DNA form, the CDR3 reads TGCGCCAGCAGCCAAGATAGTGGGTACGAGCAGTACTTC.

The rearrangement joins TRBV9 to TRBJ2-1, with TRBD2 matching over 9 bases. The V and J ends lost 0 bases and 8 bases, in that order; junction bases with no gene match: 9. CDR3 size: 16 residues. Germline CDR1 SGDLS, CDR2 YYNGEE. The CDR3 DNA follows: TGTGCCAGCAGCGTAGGGGGTAGCGGGAGCGCCCATGAGCAGTTCTTC. Translated, it gives CASSVGGSGSAHEQFF.

V usage is TRBV6-8 and J usage is TRBJ2-7; D ambiguous. This CDR3 contains 14 residues. Deletions cut 6 bases from V and 5 bases from J, with 17 bases between. Germline V lookup: CDR1 MNHGY, CDR2 SAAAGT. This chain's CDR3 is CASRCDRGANEQYF. CDR3 nucleotide sequence: TGTGCCAGCAGATGCGACCGAGGAGCCAACGAGCAGTACTTC.

The chain employs TRBV7-9 and TRBJ2-1; the D is unclear. This CDR3 has 14 amino acids. Deletions cut 2 bases from V and 5 bases from J, with 10 bases between. Germline V CDR1 and CDR2: SEHNR, FQNEAQ (reference sequence). This chain's CDR3 is CASSLMGGDNEQFF. The CDR3 region has the DNA TGTGCCAGCAGCTTAATGGGCGGCGACAATGAGCAGTTCTTC.

The chain has TRBV7-6 and TRBJ1-2; no clear D gene. V was trimmed by 6 bases and J by 3 bases, leaving 11 bases between them. This CDR3 comprises 13 residues. Germline lookup yields CDR1 SGHVS and CDR2 FNYEAQ. The CDR3 loop reads CASSPGRDYGYTF. The DNA of the CDR3 is TGTGCCAGCAGTCCCGGTCGGGACTATGGCTACACCTTC.

The chain has TRBV19 and TRBJ1-1, with a tentative D call TRBD1 (5 bases). V shed 2 bases and J shed 1 base, with 11 bases lying between them. The length of the CDR3 is 15 residues. The germline V gene has CDR1 LNHDA and CDR2 SQIVND (reference sequence). The CDR3 is CASSINRDGNTEAFF. As DNA, the CDR3 is TGTGCCAGTAGTATAAACCGGGACGGGAACACTGAAGCTTTCTTT.

This chain links TRBV5-1 with TRBJ2-7; 8 bases align to TRBD2. The germline gives CDR1 SGHRS, CDR2 YFSETQ. With 0 bases clipped from V and 3 bases from J, the junction kept 5 bases outside the gene matches. The CDR3 spans 15 residues. CDR3: CASSLAAREVYEQYF. CDR3 coding DNA: TGCGCCAGCAGCTTGGCCGCGCGGGAGGTCTACGAGCAGTACTTC.

This clone showed up just once. The chain combines TRBV11-2 with TRBJ2-5, with D perhaps TRBD2 (6 bases). Germline V gene lookup returns CDR1 SGHAT and CDR2 FQNNGV. This CDR3 has 15 amino acids. V lost 4 bases and J 0 bases, leaving 12 bases between the germline ends. CDR3 loop: CASSSRDWYQETQYF. In DNA, the CDR3 is TGTGCCAGCAGCTCACGGGACTGGTACCAAGAGACCCAGTACTTC.

This chain's CDR3 is CASSLLRQNTGELFF. Written as DNA, the CDR3 is TGCGCCAGCAGCTTGCTCAGGCAGAACACCGGGGAGCTGTTTTTT. The chain joins TRBV5-1 to TRBJ2-2; D gene unclear. This CDR3 is built from 15 residues. Trimming removed 1 base from V and 1 base from J, with 8 bases in between. CDR1 is SGHRS and CDR2 is YFSETQ in the germline V gene.

This clone appeared once. This sequence joins TRBV28 and TRBJ2-1; 9 nucleotides agree with TRBD2. Germline assignment: CDR1 MDHEN and CDR2 SYDVKM. V shed 8 bases and J 8 bases; nucleotides not matched to a gene: 13. The CDR3 loop spans 15 amino acids. The CDR3 DNA is TGTGCCAGCCGCCTAGGTGTACTAGCGGGCGATGAGCAGTTCTTC. Protein product: CASRLGVLAGDEQFF.

J is TRBJ1-2 and V is TRBV18; D not certain. This CDR3 region has 16 residues. V gave up 3 bases and J gave up 2 bases, with 16 bases separating them. The V gene's germline CDR1 is KGHSH and CDR2 LQKENI. DNA of the CDR3: TGTGCCAGCTCACCTCTACATCAAGGAGGAAACTATGGCTACACCTTC. Translated, it gives CASSPLHQGGNYGYTF. The full variable domain, its missing parts supplied by reference TRBV18 and TRBJ1-2, is NAGVMQNPRHLVRRRGQEARLRCSPMKGHSHVYWYRQLPEEGLKFMVYLQKENIIDESGMPKERFSAEFPKEGPSILRIQQVVRGDSAAYFCASSPLHQGGNYGYTFGSGTRLTVV.

The rearrangement joins TRBV7-2 to TRBJ2-3; D is ambiguous. Trimming took off 5 bases at V and 2 bases at J, with 17 bases between the two ends. The germline gives CDR1 SGHTA, CDR2 FQGNSA. CDR3 size: 16 residues. In DNA form, the CDR3 reads TGTGCCAGCAGCCCGCAAGCGCGTATCACCACAGATACGCAGTATTTT. Translating gives CASSPQARITTDTQYF.

The chain combines TRBV11-2 with TRBJ2-2, with D possibly being TRBD1 (5 bases). Trimming removed 3 bases at V and 2 bases at J, with 10 bases between. This CDR3 has 15 residues. Germline loops: CDR1 SGHAT, CDR2 FQNNGV. DNA for the CDR3: TGTGCCAGCAGCTTTAGCAGGGTTAACACCGGGGAGCTGTTTTTT. Translated, it gives CASSFSRVNTGELFF.

This chain links TRBV5-1 with TRBJ2-1; D not resolved. Per the germline V gene, CDR1 is SGHRS and CDR2 is YFSETQ. The CDR3 is 14 amino acids. V lost 7 bases, J lost 2 bases, and 13 bases lay in between. CDR3: CASHRDPAYNEQFF. In DNA, the CDR3 is TGCGCCAGCCACCGAGACCCCGCCTACAATGAGCAGTTCTTC.

This clone occurred once. CDR3 nucleotide sequence: TGTGCCAGTAGTATAGATCCCCCCGGGACAGGGTTGGACGAGCAGTACTTC. This gives the protein CASSIDPPGTGLDEQYF. This chain uses TRBV19 with TRBJ2-7, with 9 bases matching TRBD1. The J segment lost 5 bases and the V segment lost 0 bases, leaving 11 bases of the junction unmatched. Germline CDR1 LNHDA, CDR2 SQIVND (reference sequence). The CDR3 runs 17 residues.

This clone was picked up one time. The gene calls are TRBV5-6 and TRBJ2-1; 8 positions match TRBD1. The trim removed 7 bases at V and 1 base at J, leaving 7 bases unmatched. CDR1 and CDR2 (germline): SGHDT, YYEEEE. CDR3 length: 15 amino acids. The CDR3 region is CASSTWTGSYNEQFF. The CDR3 DNA follows: TGTGCCAGCTCCACGTGGACAGGGTCCTACAATGAGCAGTTCTTC.

V is TRBV4-1 and J is TRBJ1-2; D possibly corresponds to TRBD1 (5 bases). Germline-derived CDR1 and CDR2 are MGHRA and YSYEKL. The CDR3 is made up of 15 amino acids. V lost 0 bases and J lost 5, with 13 bases in between. The CDR3 protein is CASSQDSGLGYGYTF. Written as DNA, the CDR3 is TGCGCCAGCAGCCAAGATTCGGGGCTAGGATATGGCTACACCTTC.

This clone was detected only once. For the CDR3, the DNA is TGTGCCAGCAGCCCCGGGACAGGGCAGGGGCAGCCCCAGCATTTT. Translating gives CASSPGTGQGQPQHF. The J gene is TRBJ1-5, the V gene TRBV7-6, with TRBD1 matching over 9 bases. The ends lost 5 bases at V and 7 bases at J; junction bases unmatched: 9. CDR1 is SGHVS, CDR2 FNYEAQ, per germline. The CDR3 loop spans 15 amino acids. Combining the CDR3 with reference TRBV7-6 and TRBJ1-5 gives the whole variable domain GAGVSQSPRYKVTKRGQDVALRCDPISGHVSLYWYRQALGQGPEFLTYFNYEAQQDKSGLPNDRFSAERPEGSISTLTIQRTEQRDSAMYRCASSPGTGQGQPQHFGDGTRLSIL.

This clone was recorded only once. The V gene is TRBV29-1, the J gene TRBJ2-3, with TRBD2 as a possible D gene (6 bases). The CDR3 totals 13 residues. Looked up from germline, CDR1 is SQVTM and CDR2 is ANQGSEA. Trimming removed 6 bases from V and 6 bases from J, with 16 bases in between. The CDR3 sequence is CSVIRVAGDTQYF. For the CDR3, the DNA is TGCAGCGTGATCAGGGTCGCGGGGGATACGCAGTATTTT.

V gene TRBV5-1 combines with J gene TRBJ2-1; 7 bases line up with TRBD2. V dropped 5 bases and J dropped 7; count of bases not matched to a gene: 3. The CDR3 extends over 12 amino acids. Germline-derived CDR1 and CDR2 are SGHRS and YFSETQ. The CDR3 nucleotides read TGCGCCAGCAGGACTAGCTGGAATGAGCAGTTCTTC. Protein sequence: CASRTSWNEQFF.